This passage covers 24 T cell receptor beta chains from one sample sequenced in a study of spatial heterogeneity in lung cancer. The time point was: sample taken at primary tumor resection. Findings and limits, study-wide: Tracking of tumor mutation counts was seen in expanded intratumoral alpha and beta TCR counts.

TCRdb processed the 5' RACE reads anew with MiXCR; each CDR3 protein has one entry. The sample shows about 15,000 distinct CDR3 sequences, approximately 7% of them seen only once. Antigens for these TCRs are unknown. The sequencing here drew on lung tumor tissue, taken at surgery. Receptor source: a male donor with early-stage non-small cell lung cancer.

This clonotype qualifies as large. V is TRBV3-1 and J is TRBJ2-2, with D unresolved. CDR1 and CDR2 from the germline V gene are LGHDT and YNNKEL (reference sequence). The CDR3 is made up of 17 amino acids. V gave up 1 base and J gave up 1 base, with 13 bases separating them. The CDR3 reads CASSQVASSWNTGELFF. The DNA of the CDR3 is TGTGCCAGCAGCCAAGTAGCTAGTTCTTGGAACACCGGGGAGCTGTTTTTT.

This clonotype showed up just a few times. The chain is built from TRBV6-5 and TRBJ1-1, with TRBD1 identical over 9 bases. Germline V gives CDR1 MNHEY, CDR2 SVGAGI. Trimming cost V 0 bases and J 4 bases; bases outside gene matches: 3. This CDR3 spans 15 amino acids. The CDR3 loop is CASSYSGQGITEAFF. CDR3 DNA sequence: TGTGCCAGCAGTTACTCGGGACAGGGTATCACTGAAGCTTTCTTT.

At least ten counts were recorded for this clonotype. This chain connects TRBV29-1 to TRBJ2-1; 8 nucleotides line up with TRBD1. V was pared by 5 bases and J by 2 bases, with 5 bases of the junction left unmatched. The germline V gene has CDR1 SQVTM and CDR2 ANQGSEA. This CDR3 is built from 14 residues. CDR3 coding DNA: TGCAGCGTTTACAGGGGGAGTACCTACAATGAGCAGTTCTTC. Amino acids: CSVYRGSTYNEQFF.

This clonotype counts as medium-sized. The gene calls are TRBV3-1 and TRBJ1-1, with D tentatively TRBD1 (6 bases). V gave up 3 bases and J gave up 3 bases, with 11 bases separating them. Germline V gives CDR1 LGHDT, CDR2 YNNKEL (reference sequence). This CDR3 is 14 amino acids long. DNA for the CDR3: TGTGCCAGCAGCCATGTGGGGGCGCACACTGAAGCTTTCTTT. As protein: CASSHVGAHTEAFF. The complete variable domain, with remaining parts taken from reference TRBV3-1 and TRBJ1-1, reads DTAVSQTPKYLVTQMGNDKSIKCEQNLGHDTMYWYKQDSKKFLKIMFSYNNKELIINETVPNRFSPKSPDKAHLNLHINSLELGDSAVYFCASSHVGAHTEAFFGQGTRLTVV.

By share, this clonotype ranks as medium-sized. The rearrangement links TRBV7-9 to TRBJ1-4; 8 nucleotides agree with TRBD1. CDR1 is SEHNR, CDR2 FQNEAQ, per germline (reference sequence). The CDR3 covers 17 residues. Trimming removed 1 base from V and 8 bases from J; junction bases left unmatched: 12. As DNA, the CDR3 is TGTGCCAGCAGCTTAGTTAGCAGGGGGCGAAGTGACGAAAAACTGTTTTTT. This encodes CASSLVSRGRSDEKLFF. The full variable domain, completed using reference TRBV7-9 and TRBJ1-4, is DTGVSQNPRHKITKRGQNVTFRCDPISEHNRLYWYRQTLGQGPEFLTYFQNEAQLEKSRLLSDRFSAERPKGSFSTLEIQRTEQGDSAMYLCASSLVSRGRSDEKLFFGSGTQLSVL.

Within the sample, this clonotype is medium-sized. This rearrangement joins TRBV6-5 to TRBJ1-2, with 7 bases identical to TRBD1. The V gene's germline CDR1 is MNHEY and CDR2 SVGAGI. Germline trimming cut 2 bases from V and 6 bases from J; bases unmatched to any gene: 6. The CDR3 contains 14 residues. The CDR3 loop reads CASSYIGQVDGYTF. The CDR3 bases are TGTGCCAGCAGTTACATAGGACAGGTGGATGGCTACACCTTC.

Ten or more counts support this clonotype. The chain employs TRBV4-3 and TRBJ2-2, with 7 bases matching TRBD1. Germline V lookup: CDR1 LGHNA, CDR2 YSLEER. V dropped 2 bases and J dropped 4; count of bases not matched to a gene: 7. The CDR3 runs 16 residues. This CDR3 is CASSQITGAGTGELFF. The CDR3 nucleotides read TGCGCCAGCAGCCAAATTACAGGGGCCGGCACCGGGGAGCTGTTTTTT.

This chain uses TRBV6-6 with TRBJ2-6; no firm D call. The CDR3 has 12 residues. The V and J ends lost 5 bases and 4 bases respectively, with 3 bases between them. Germline V gene data show CDR1 as MNHNY and CDR2 as SVGAGI (reference sequence). CDR3 loop: CASSLGANVLTF. The CDR3 DNA sequence: TGTGCCAGCAGTCTGGGGGCCAACGTCCTGACTTTC.

This clonotype was seen at least ten times. The rearrangement joins TRBV20-1 to TRBJ1-5; a weak D match, TRBD1 (5 bases). The CDR3 contains 14 residues. The germline V gene encodes CDR1 DFQATT and CDR2 SNEGSKA (reference sequence). V was trimmed by 6 bases and J by 7 bases, leaving 19 bases between them. CDR3 region: CSADRSGVGQPQHF. For the CDR3, the DNA is TGCAGTGCCGACCGTTCGGGGGTTGGACAGCCCCAGCATTTT.

This clonotype was seen repeatedly, ten times or more. The chain carries TRBV20-1 and TRBJ2-3; D is perhaps TRBD2 (7 bases). The V end lost 6 bases, the J end lost 4 bases, and 23 bases lay between the germline ends. The CDR3 sequence is 16 residues long. The V gene's germline CDR1 is DFQATT and CDR2 SNEGSKA (reference sequence). CDR3 loop: CSAPSHGGTYADTQYF. In nucleotides, the CDR3 is TGCAGTGCCCCATCCCACGGGGGGACATATGCAGATACGCAGTATTTT.

This clonotype was counted at least ten times. The chain is built from TRBV7-9 and TRBJ1-1, with D uncertain. CDR1 is SEHNR, CDR2 FQNEAQ, per germline (reference sequence). V dropped 6 bases and J dropped 1 base, with 6 bases sitting between them. CDR3 size: 12 residues. The CDR3 DNA sequence: TGTGCCAGCAGTTTTCAGAACACTGAAGCTTTCTTT. It is translated as CASSFQNTEAFF.

This clonotype was seen repeatedly, ten times or more. This sequence joins TRBV12-3 or TRBV12-4 and TRBJ2-2; 7 positions match TRBD1. J lost 0 bases, V lost 1 base, and 17 bases had no gene match. The CDR3 loop spans 21 amino acids. This CDR3 reads CASSLVYVFTGEKPNTGELFF. In DNA, the CDR3 is TGTGCCAGCAGTTTAGTCTACGTTTTTACAGGGGAGAAACCGAACACCGGGGAGCTGTTTTTT.

In its sample, this clonotype ranks as medium-sized (0.01 to 0.1%). This chain links TRBV7-2 with TRBJ1-5; the D is unclear. CDR3 size: 14 residues. Trimming left V 4 bases short and J 0 bases short, with 7 bases between. Germline V gene data show CDR1 as SGHTA and CDR2 as FQGNSA. For the CDR3, the DNA is TGTGCCAGCAGCTCCCAGTCTAGCAATCAGCCCCAGCATTTT. Translated: CASSSQSSNQPQHF.

This clonotype is termed medium-sized. V and J are TRBV3-1 and TRBJ2-3; 7 nucleotides match TRBD2. The CDR3 runs to 14 residues. CDR1 is LGHDT and CDR2 is YNNKEL in the germline V gene (reference sequence). With 1 base clipped from V and 3 bases from J, the junction kept 1 base outside the gene matches. The CDR3 region has the DNA TGTGCCAGCAGCCAAGCGGGAGGTACAGATACGCAGTATTTT. It codes for CASSQAGGTDTQYF.

This clonotype was seen a handful of times. The rearrangement links TRBV11-1 to TRBJ2-5; TRBD2 matches at 9 bases. In germline, CDR1 is SGHAT, CDR2 FQDESV (reference sequence). V lost 4 bases and J lost 1; bases outside the gene matches: 10. There are 17 residues in the CDR3. The CDR3 region has the DNA TGTGCCAGCAGCTACCGACTAGCGGTGGGGCTCCAAGAGACCCAGTACTTC. Amino acid sequence: CASSYRLAVGLQETQYF.

There are many counts of this clonotype. The V call is TRBV9, the J call TRBJ2-3; 12 nucleotides agree with TRBD2. Germline CDR1 SGDLS, CDR2 YYNGEE. This CDR3 has 16 residues. The ends lost 3 bases at V and 4 bases at J; junction bases unmatched: 6. CDR3 in amino acids: CASSAETSGGSDTQYF. In DNA, the CDR3 is TGTGCCAGCAGCGCTGAGACTAGCGGGGGATCAGATACGCAGTATTTT.

This clonotype was seen repeatedly, ten times or more. The chain carries TRBV12-3 or TRBV12-4 and TRBJ1-3, with D possibly being TRBD1 (5 bases). The CDR3 loop spans 14 amino acids. V lost 11 bases and J 0 bases, leaving 14 bases between the germline ends. The CDR3 nucleotides read TGTGCCGGCAACCCGGGGGACTCTGGAAACACCATATATTTT. Protein sequence: CAGNPGDSGNTIYF.

This clonotype was found a few times. The gene calls are TRBV7-9 and TRBJ1-6; 9 positions match TRBD1. This CDR3 is 15 amino acids long. CDR1 is SEHNR, CDR2 FQNEAQ, per germline (reference sequence). Unmatched junction bases numbered 7, after V lost 5 bases and J lost 8 bases. As DNA, the CDR3 is TGTGCCAGCAGCCCTTGGACAGGGGATGATTCACCCCTCCACTTT. This encodes CASSPWTGDDSPLHF.

This clonotype showed up many times. This chain uses TRBV18 with TRBJ2-3; D is unclear. The V and J ends lost 6 bases and 2 bases respectively, with 3 bases between them. This CDR3 is built from 11 residues. Germline V gives CDR1 KGHSH, CDR2 LQKENI. This CDR3 is CASSTTDTQYF. CDR3 sequence (DNA): TGTGCCAGCTCCACCACAGATACGCAGTATTTT.

This chain uses TRBV27 with TRBJ1-6, with TRBD1 matching over 9 bases. CDR1 and CDR2 (germline): MNHEY, SMNVEV (reference sequence). The J segment lost 2 bases and the V segment lost 3 bases, leaving 2 bases of the junction unmatched. The CDR3 is 16 residues long. CDR3 sequence: CASSLGQGAYNSPLHF. The CDR3 region has the DNA TGTGCCAGCAGTTTGGGACAGGGCGCCTATAATTCACCCCTCCACTTT.

This clonotype was observed a handful of times. V is TRBV20-1 and J is TRBJ1-1, with a possible D match to TRBD1 (5 bases). Trimming left V 0 bases short and J 1 base short, with 12 bases between. This CDR3 is built from 15 residues. Germline CDR1 is DFQATT and CDR2 is SNEGSKA (reference sequence). The CDR3 DNA follows: TGCAGTGCTAGAGAGAGAGGGACGGCGAACACTGAAGCTTTCTTT. Translating gives CSARERGTANTEAFF.

By its share, this clonotype is medium-sized. The J gene is TRBJ2-3, the V gene TRBV7-2; D is uncertain. V lost 4 bases, J lost 5 bases, and 16 bases lay in between. The CDR3 sequence is 15 residues long. Germline assignment: CDR1 SGHTA and CDR2 FQGNSA. CDR3 protein: CASSSQLISGDTQYF. The CDR3, as DNA: TGTGCCAGCAGCTCTCAGCTTATATCGGGAGATACGCAGTATTTT.

The table lists this clonotype with many counts. The V call is TRBV10-3, the J call TRBJ2-3, with D uncertain. Germline loops: CDR1 ENHRY, CDR2 SYGVKD. The germline V and J ends were trimmed by 3 bases and 3 bases, with 10 bases remaining between them. The CDR3 runs 14 residues. The CDR3 nucleotides are TGTGCCATCAGTGAAGGCTGGGAAACAGATACGCAGTATTTT. This codes for CAISEGWETDTQYF.

V and J are TRBV6-2 or TRBV6-3 and TRBJ2-2, with 9 bases identical to TRBD1. The CDR3 extends over 16 amino acids. V shed 2 bases and J 5 bases; nucleotides not matched to a gene: 6. The germline CDR1 and CDR2 sequences are MNHEY and SVGEGT. The CDR3 DNA reads TGTGCCAGCAGTTACCCCCGACAGGGGGGAACCGGGGAGCTGTTTTTT. Amino acid sequence: CASSYPRQGGTGELFF.